The rows below give T cell receptor beta chains drawn from one sample of a study of blood T cell repertoires in COVID-19. The assay was immunoSEQ multiplex PCR, and TCRdb's table has in-frame clones only and misses some. The data contain approximately 230,000 clones, 85% to 90% of them singletons. The material sequenced was peripheral blood. These receptors came from an elderly man with acute or convalescent COVID-19. Each CDR3 is given with its conserved first and last residue. D genes are given only for firm matches. The size of a clone is reported for some rows only, either as once, few or many, or as a class for expanded clones.

d_gene	v_gene	abundance	j_gene	CDR3aa	CDR3nt
TRBD1	TRBV6-5	once	TRBJ1-2	CASSWDRTNYGYTF	TGTGCCAGCAGTTGGGACAGAACTAACTATGGCTACACCTTC
-	TRBV7-9	-	TRBJ2-5	CASSFATGTIQETQYF	TGTGCCAGCAGCTTTGCAACCGGGACAATCCAAGAGACCCAGTACTTC
-	TRBV27	-	TRBJ2-5	CASSRYTLGFSGETQYF	TGTGCCAGCAGTCGATACACTTTGGGGTTTTCGGGGGAGACCCAGTACTTC
TRBD2	TRBV24-1	-	TRBJ2-1	CATPRTSGRQYNEQFF	TGTGCCACCCCACGGACTAGCGGGAGGCAATACAATGAGCAGTTCTTC
-	TRBV6-2/TRBV6-3	-	TRBJ1-2	CASSYSLSRAGYTF	TGTGCCAGCAGTTACTCCCTAAGCAGGGCTGGCTACACCTTC
TRBD2	TRBV28	-	TRBJ2-1	CASTSGRYEQFF	TGTGCCAGCACTAGCGGGAGGTATGAGCAGTTCTTC
-	TRBV19	-	TRBJ2-6	CASSIKLPGANVLTF	TGTGCCAGTAGTATAAAGCTTCCTGGGGCCAACGTCCTGACTTTC
TRBD1	TRBV7-2	-	TRBJ1-2	CASSAYRGNYGYTF	TGTGCCAGCAGCGCCTACAGGGGTAACTATGGCTACACCTTC
-	TRBV5-8	-	TRBJ1-2	CASSPRLQGNYGYTF	TGTGCCAGCAGCCCCCGTTTACAGGGTAACTATGGCTACACCTTC
-	TRBV5-5	-	TRBJ1-4	CASSLVAPPNEKLFF	TGTGCCAGCAGCTTGGTGGCCCCGCCGAATGAAAAACTGTTTTTT
-	TRBV7-9	few	TRBJ2-7	CASSRGDGYEQYF	TGTGCCAGCAGCCGTGGAGACGGCTACGAGCAGTACTTC
-	TRBV9	-	TRBJ1-1	CASSVAQENTEAFF	TGTGCCAGCAGCGTAGCTCAGGAGAACACTGAAGCTTTCTTT
-	TRBV7-2	-	TRBJ2-5	CASSLRLDGEETQYF	TGTGCCAGCAGCTTAAGGCTCGACGGAGAAGAGACCCAGTACTTC
-	TRBV27	-	TRBJ1-6	CASSLSGGFNSPLHF	TGTGCCAGCAGTTTATCTGGGGGGTTTAATTCACCCCTCCACTTT
TRBD1	TRBV18	-	TRBJ1-1	CASSARTGGVNTEAFF	TGTGCCAGCTCAGCCAGGACAGGGGGCGTGAACACTGAAGCTTTCTTT
-	TRBV28	-	TRBJ1-3	CASSPPQYSGNTIYF	TGTGCCAGCAGTCCGCCTCAGTACTCTGGAAACACCATATATTTT
TRBD1	TRBV7-9	-	TRBJ1-6	CASSLAGQPVFHF	TGTGCCAGCAGCTTAGCGGGACAGCCTGTCTTCCACTTT
-	TRBV6-2/TRBV6-3	-	TRBJ2-1	CASSYGGLVGEQFF	TGTGCCAGCAGTTACGGGGGACTGGTGGGTGAGCAGTTCTTC
TRBD2	TRBV3-1/TRBV3-2	-	TRBJ2-7	CASSQGLAGVYEQYF	TGTGCCAGCAGCCAAGGGCTAGCGGGAGTCTACGAGCAGTACTTC
-	TRBV7-3	-	TRBJ2-7	CASSFSDRGDYEQYF	TGTGCCAGCAGCTTCTCGGACAGAGGGGACTACGAGCAGTACTTC
TRBD1	TRBV10-3	-	TRBJ1-3	CAIRGTVKNTIYF	TGTGCCATCAGAGGGACAGTAAAAAACACCATATATTTT
-	TRBV5-5	-	TRBJ2-5	CASSLTGTREETQYF	TGTGCCAGCAGCTTGACGGGCACGAGGGAAGAGACCCAGTACTTC
-	TRBV3-1/TRBV3-2	-	TRBJ2-5	CASSPSGRAETQYF	TGTGCCAGCAGCCCCTCTGGCCGAGCGGAGACCCAGTACTTC
-	TRBV7-2	-	TRBJ2-2	CASSVGQTNTGELFF	TGTGCCAGCAGCGTCGGACAGACCAACACCGGGGAGCTGTTTTTT
-	TRBV2	-	TRBJ1-1	CASSALREGTEAFF	TGTGCCAGCAGCGCACTCAGGGAGGGAACTGAAGCTTTCTTT
TRBD2	TRBV29-1	-	TRBJ2-7	CSVASGGRYEQYF	TGCAGCGTGGCCTCGGGGGGGCGTTACGAGCAGTACTTC
TRBD2	TRBV18	-	TRBJ2-1	CASSPTLSTSGEQFF	TGTGCCAGCTCACCTACCCTTAGCACTAGCGGTGAGCAGTTCTTC
-	TRBV19	-	TRBJ1-1	CASSLGRGMNTEAFF	TGTGCCAGTAGTCTAGGTAGGGGGATGAACACTGAAGCTTTCTTT
-	TRBV5-6	-	TRBJ2-5	CASSFITGQETQYF	TGTGCCAGCAGCTTCATAACAGGGCAAGAGACCCAGTACTTC
-	TRBV28	-	TRBJ1-4	CASTANEKLFF	TGTGCCAGCACCGCGAATGAAAAACTGTTTTTT
-	TRBV18	-	TRBJ2-7	CASSPRSLAGSHEQYF	TGTGCCAGCTCACCCAGAAGTTTGGCAGGGTCCCACGAGCAGTACTTC
TRBD2	TRBV7-9	-	TRBJ2-1	CASSLAGAQYNEQFF	TGTGCCAGCAGCCTAGCGGGAGCCCAATACAATGAGCAGTTCTTC
TRBD2	TRBV9	-	TRBJ2-5	CASSVEGGGARETQYF	TGTGCCAGCAGCGTAGAAGGCGGGGGGGCTCGGGAGACCCAGTACTTC
TRBD2	TRBV10-3	few	TRBJ2-1	CAISVGLAVSSYNEQFF	TGTGCCATCAGTGTAGGACTAGCGGTTAGCTCCTACAATGAGCAGTTCTTC
TRBD2	TRBV5-1	-	TRBJ2-1	CASSLILAGGKNEQFF	TGCGCCAGCAGCTTAATACTAGCGGGGGGTAAGAATGAGCAGTTCTTC
TRBD1	TRBV6-2/TRBV6-3	-	TRBJ1-3	CASSSGTGTRNTIYF	TGTGCCAGCAGTTCCGGGACAGGGACGAGAAACACCATATATTTT
-	TRBV5-1	few	TRBJ1-6	CASSLTGKNGPLHF	TGCGCCAGCAGCTTGACAGGGAAAAATGGACCCCTCCACTTT